This record looks at one TCR beta chain sequence and its context. The antigen is unknown. The sample originates from a study of beta chain features in type 1 diabetes. Investigators reverse transcribed all isolated RNA, so they sequenced expressed TCRB transcripts. Sequencing was performed with immunoSEQ multiplex PCR; in TCRdb, only in-frame clones are kept and a portion is missing. The sample contains about 340,000 clones, about 14% of which appear only once. With 3 bases clipped from V and 2 bases from J, the junction kept 3 bases outside the gene matches. The germline CDR1 and CDR2 sequences are SGHRS and YFSETQ. The CDR3 is made up of 14 amino acids. Study findings and constraints: Type 1 diabetes patients had moderately but significantly shorter TCRB CDR3s in all four CD4+ subsets.

The rearrangement links TRBV5-1 to TRBJ2-7; 9 bases are shared with TRBD1. What was sequenced was naive CD4+ T cells from blood. The sequence derives from a woman aged 18 to 35 with type 1 diabetes. The CDR3 coding sequence is TGCGCCAGCAGCTGGGACAGGGAAGCCTACGAGCAGTACTTC. Its protein product is CASSWDREAYEQYF. The complete variable domain, with remaining parts taken from reference TRBV5-1 and TRBJ2-7, reads KAGVTQTPRYLIKTRGQQVTLSCSPISGHRSVSWYQQTPGQGLQFLFEYFSETQRNKGNFPGRFSGRQFSNSRSEMNVSTLELGDSALYLCASSWDREAYEQYFGPGTRLTVT.